These 20 T cell receptor beta chains originate from one sample sequenced in a study of cytomegalovirus exposure and HLA in healthy donors. 13 Jbeta primers and 60 Vbeta primers were used for the PCR. Method: immunoSEQ multiplex PCR; TCRdb's copy keeps in-frame clones and lacks some. The sample consists of roughly 150,000 clones, about 77% of them appearing once. Sequenced material: PBMCs. The receptors here all came from a male donor in good health and CMV-seronegative.

V gene TRBV7-2 combines with J gene TRBJ2-5, with TRBD1 matching over 9 bases. The CDR3 extends over 15 amino acids. CDR1 SGHTA and CDR2 FQGNSA come from the germline V gene. Trimming removed 4 bases from V and 5 bases from J; junction bases left unmatched: 8. For the CDR3, the DNA is TGTGCCAGCAGCTCTACAGGGGGCCCCCTCGAGACCCAGTACTTC. Translation gives CASSSTGGPLETQYF.

In this sample, this clone turned up a few times. The chain carries TRBV14 and TRBJ2-5, with 7 nucleotides matching TRBD2. The CDR3 contains 14 residues. Germline assignment: CDR1 SGHDN and CDR2 FVKESK. The junction had 3 bases not matched to a gene; V was cut back by 3 bases and J by 2 bases. CDR3 nucleotide sequence: TGTGCCAGCAGCCATACGGGAGGACAAGAGACCCAGTACTTC. It specifies CASSHTGGQETQYF.

V usage is TRBV6-1 and J usage is TRBJ1-2; tentative D call: TRBD1 (6 bases). This CDR3 comprises 14 residues. Germline V gene lookup returns CDR1 MNHNS and CDR2 SASEGT. With 7 bases removed from V and 4 bases from J, the gap between germline ends came to 16 bases. The CDR3 bases are TGTGCCAGCACCGAGGGGACAAGGGTCTATGGCTACACCTTC. Translation: CASTEGTRVYGYTF.

The V call is TRBV7-3, the J call TRBJ2-3; 8 bases match TRBD2. The V segment lost 0 bases and the J segment 5 bases; nucleotides outside the gene matches: 4. The CDR3 consists of 15 residues. Germline assignment: CDR1 SGHTA and CDR2 FQGTGA. CDR3: CASSLTAGAVDTQYF. In DNA, the CDR3 is TGTGCCAGCAGCTTAACAGCGGGAGCGGTAGATACGCAGTATTTT.

This clone has only a few counts. This rearrangement joins TRBV5-6 to TRBJ1-4; D gene ambiguous. The CDR3 length is 14 residues. The germline V and J ends were trimmed by 6 bases and 6 bases, with 15 bases remaining between them. CDR1 SGHDT and CDR2 YYEEEE come from the germline V gene. For the CDR3, the DNA is TGTGCCAGCATGGAACAGCGAGCGGATGAAAAACTGTTTTTT. Amino acids: CASMEQRADEKLFF.

V and J are TRBV2 and TRBJ2-7, with D perhaps matching TRBD2 (5 bases). CDR1 and CDR2 (germline): SNHLY, FYNNEI. The V end lost 7 bases, the J end lost 5 bases, and 21 bases lay between the germline ends. This CDR3 contains 15 residues. Here the CDR3 reads CASIPRLGSADEQYF. CDR3 nucleotides: TGTGCCAGCATCCCACGGTTAGGTAGCGCTGACGAGCAGTACTTC.

This clone has only a few counts. The CDR3 spells CASSQGQGPYGYTF. The CDR3, as DNA: TGTGCCAGCAGCCAGGGACAGGGGCCCTATGGCTACACCTTC. This chain uses TRBV14 with TRBJ1-2; 10 bases line up with TRBD1. The CDR3 consists of 14 residues. The ends lost 3 bases at V and 4 bases at J; junction bases unmatched: 2. Germline CDR1 is SGHDN and CDR2 is FVKESK.

In this sample, this clone turned up a few times. At the DNA level, this CDR3 is encoded by other sequences in the same sample as well. The V call is TRBV2, the J call TRBJ2-7; D unresolved. Germline CDR1 SNHLY, CDR2 FYNNEI. Trimming removed 6 bases at V and 2 bases at J, with 5 bases between. The length of the CDR3 is 11 residues. The CDR3 DNA follows: TGTGCCAGCAGGCAGGCCTACGAGCAGTACTTC. It is translated as CASRQAYEQYF. Using reference TRBV2 and TRBJ2-7 for the parts outside the CDR3, the full variable domain is EPEVTQTPSHQVTQMGQEVILRCVPISNHLYFYWYRQILGQKVEFLVSFYNNEISEKSEIFDDQFSVERPDGSNFTLKIRSTKLEDSAMYFCASRQAYEQYFGPGTRLTVT.

The chain links TRBV10-2 to TRBJ2-5; TRBD2 matches at 14 bases. The germline CDR1 and CDR2 sequences are WSHSY and SAAADI. CDR3 length equals 16 residues. V was pared by 8 bases and J by 5 bases, with 10 bases of the junction left unmatched. This CDR3 reads CASRAAGTSGGETQYF. The CDR3 region has the DNA TGCGCCAGCCGGGCGGCTGGGACTAGCGGGGGCGAGACCCAGTACTTC.

This chain links TRBV7-2 with TRBJ1-1; no reliable D call. Looked up from germline, CDR1 is SGHTA and CDR2 is FQGNSA. Trimming removed 5 bases at V and 3 bases at J, with 10 bases between. The CDR3 length is 13 residues. CDR3: CASSRELDTEAFF. The CDR3 DNA reads as TGTGCCAGCAGCCGAGAGTTGGACACTGAAGCTTTCTTT.

The chain carries TRBV10-3 and TRBJ2-7; D possibly corresponds to TRBD1 (6 bases). The CDR3 covers 13 residues. Germline V gives CDR1 ENHRY, CDR2 SYGVKD. V dropped 3 bases and J dropped 4 bases, with 10 bases sitting between them. The chain's CDR3 is CAISEITGYEQYF. The CDR3 region has the DNA TGTGCCATCAGTGAAATTACAGGGTACGAGCAGTACTTC.

The V gene is TRBV19, the J gene TRBJ1-2; D gene uncertain. Germline assignment: CDR1 LNHDA and CDR2 SQIVND (reference sequence). Trimming took 1 base from V and 7 from J, leaving 13 bases between them. This CDR3 region has 14 residues. The DNA for the CDR3 is TGTGCCAGTAGTATAGTGGGTCGGGTTTCTGGCTACACCTTC. Its protein product is CASSIVGRVSGYTF.

The gene calls are TRBV5-1 and TRBJ1-1; 7 nucleotides line up with TRBD1. After removal of 4 bases from V and 7 bases from J, the junction contained 4 bases not matched to a gene. CDR3 length equals 12 residues. The germline V gene has CDR1 SGHRS and CDR2 YFSETQ. CDR3 coding DNA: TGCGCCAGCAGCCTAACAGGGGTTGAAGCTTTCTTT. It codes for CASSLTGVEAFF.

The chain uses TRBV2 and TRBJ1-2; D not certain. Trimming removed 5 bases from V and 2 bases from J, with 12 bases in between. This CDR3 is 14 amino acids long. Germline-derived CDR1 and CDR2 are SNHLY and FYNNEI. The CDR3 loop reads CASSPKAINYGYTF. DNA for the CDR3: TGTGCCAGCAGTCCCAAAGCCATCAACTATGGCTACACCTTC.

The V gene is TRBV7-6, the J gene TRBJ2-3; 8 bases line up with TRBD2. The V segment lost 5 bases and the J segment 4 bases; nucleotides outside the gene matches: 11. The length of the CDR3 is 16 residues. The V gene's germline CDR1 is SGHVS and CDR2 FNYEAQ. CDR3 sequence reads: CASSRKATSVPDTQYF. The CDR3 DNA is TGTGCCAGCAGCCGCAAGGCGACTAGCGTTCCAGATACGCAGTATTTT. The entire variable domain, with the rest obtained from reference TRBV7-6 and TRBJ2-3, is as follows: GAGVSQSPRYKVTKRGQDVALRCDPISGHVSLYWYRQALGQGPEFLTYFNYEAQQDKSGLPNDRFSAERPEGSISTLTIQRTEQRDSAMYRCASSRKATSVPDTQYFGPGTRLTVL.

The V call is TRBV5-6, the J call TRBJ1-4, with D perhaps TRBD1 (6 bases). The V and J ends lost 4 bases and 4 bases respectively, with 14 bases between them. Germline-derived CDR1 and CDR2 are SGHDT and YYEEEE. The length of the CDR3 is 15 residues. For the CDR3, the DNA is TGTGCCAGCAGCGTAAAGACAGGTTATAATGAAAAACTGTTTTTT. Amino acids: CASSVKTGYNEKLFF.

The rearrangement uses TRBV5-6 and TRBJ1-5; perhaps TRBD1 as D (5 bases). CDR3 size: 15 residues. The V and J ends lost 0 bases and 2 bases respectively, with 9 bases between them. In germline, CDR1 is SGHDT, CDR2 YYEEEE. Here the CDR3 reads CASSLARGGNQPQHF. CDR3 sequence (DNA): TGTGCCAGCAGCTTGGCGCGGGGGGGCAATCAGCCCCAGCATTTT.

This clone was seen only a few times. The J gene is TRBJ1-1, the V gene TRBV18; TRBD1 is a possible D gene (6 bases). Germline V gives CDR1 KGHSH, CDR2 LQKENI. V lost 3 bases and J lost 0, with 11 bases in between. CDR3 size: 15 residues. CDR3 sequence (DNA): TGTGCCAGCTCACCCCCGGACAGATTGAACACTGAAGCTTTCTTT. It yields the protein CASSPPDRLNTEAFF.

J is TRBJ2-1 and V is TRBV29-1, with 12 bases that match TRBD2. Germline CDR1 and CDR2: SQVTM and ANQGSEA. The CDR3 spans 15 residues. Trimming removed 5 bases from V and 7 bases from J; junction bases left unmatched: 9. The CDR3 loop reads CSVPTSGRNWNEQFF. The CDR3 DNA follows: TGCAGCGTTCCCACTAGCGGGAGGAACTGGAATGAGCAGTTCTTC.

J is TRBJ2-1 and V is TRBV6-5; maybe TRBD1 (6 bases). V lost 2 bases to trimming and J lost 3 bases, with 11 bases between them. Germline V gives CDR1 MNHEY, CDR2 SVGAGI. The CDR3 is made up of 15 amino acids. The CDR3 region has the DNA TGTGCCAGCAGTTACGAAGGACAGCACTACAATGAGCAGTTCTTC. Its protein is CASSYEGQHYNEQFF.